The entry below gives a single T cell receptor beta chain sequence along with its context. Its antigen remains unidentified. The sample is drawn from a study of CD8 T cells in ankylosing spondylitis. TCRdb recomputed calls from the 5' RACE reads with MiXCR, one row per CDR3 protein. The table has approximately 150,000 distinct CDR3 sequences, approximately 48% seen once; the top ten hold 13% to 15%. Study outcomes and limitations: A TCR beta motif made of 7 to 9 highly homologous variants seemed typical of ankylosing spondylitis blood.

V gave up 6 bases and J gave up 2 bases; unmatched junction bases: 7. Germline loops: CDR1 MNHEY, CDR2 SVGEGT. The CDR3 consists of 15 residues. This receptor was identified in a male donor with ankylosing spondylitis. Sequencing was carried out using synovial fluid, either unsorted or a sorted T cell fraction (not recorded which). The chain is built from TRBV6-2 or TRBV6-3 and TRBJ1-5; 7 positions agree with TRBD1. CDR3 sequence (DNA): TGTGCCAGCAGACAAGACAGGGTGCGCAATCAGCCCCAGCATTTT. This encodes CASRQDRVRNQPQHF.